This is a list of T cell receptor beta chains from one sample in a study of T cells expressing NK-cell markers. TCRdb derives one entry per CDR3 protein from the 5' RACE reads, leaving out DNA. The sample table sets out more than 250,000 distinct CDR3 sequences. Sequencing was done on a sample of blood T cells: a sorted CD56 or NKG2C T cell subset, CD4+ or CD8+ T cells, or bulk PBMC T cells (not recorded which). These receptors all come from a man aged 18-30 years in good health. Both conserved end residues are part of each CDR3.

TRBJ1-2,TRBV18,CASSPNRGHSYGYTF
TRBJ1-4,TRBV7-9,CASSLGVYGKLFF
TRBJ2-7,TRBV6-2/TRBV6-3,CASTRTSGTSYEQYF
TRBJ1-3,TRBV25-1,CASSEWVGTIYF
TRBJ2-3,TRBV29-1,CSVEHGGSTDTQYF
TRBJ2-6,TRBV29-1,CSADTRMGSGANVLTF
TRBJ2-3,TRBV11-2,CASSAPLSGSTDTQYF
TRBJ2-7,TRBV7-2,CASSRGTSGISYEQYF
TRBJ2-3,TRBV25-1,CASSTSGLSTDTQYF
TRBJ2-3,TRBV6-2/TRBV6-3,CASSTLADHTDTQYF
TRBJ2-7,TRBV28,CASSLSVTSPQQYF
TRBJ1-2,TRBV30,CAWGPGDGYTF
TRBJ2-5,TRBV5-1,CASSHRTGDQETQYF
TRBJ1-6,TRBV15,CATSSAPNYNSPLHF
TRBJ1-4,TRBV12-3/TRBV12-4,CASRPTGFGEKLFF
TRBJ2-3,TRBV20-1,CSASSTSGRMGDTQYF
TRBJ2-1,TRBV20-1,CSARRELSNEQFF
TRBJ2-5,TRBV5-1,CASSWGETQYF
TRBJ2-7,TRBV29-1,CSVLYRGLSGEQYF
TRBJ2-3,TRBV5-1,CASSGGLDLTDTQYF
TRBJ2-4,TRBV5-6,CASTPGQGPGDRYF
TRBJ2-1,TRBV19,CASIPRWVARVNEQFF
TRBJ1-1,TRBV5-4,CASRKQGGSNTEAFF
TRBJ1-3,TRBV11-2,CASSLDGTAGNTIYF
TRBJ2-1,TRBV20-1,CSAWGSQYNEQFF
TRBJ2-5,TRBV29-1,CSVDLGQSGGETQYF
TRBJ1-3,TRBV6-1,CASSEGTGPDYRNTIYF
TRBJ1-1,TRBV6-1,CASRTLPGGTEAFF
TRBJ2-1,TRBV25-1,CASKPGTGERDEQFF
TRBJ2-7,TRBV6-1,CASSRITGTGGRGEQYF
TRBJ1-2,TRBV29-1,CSVCLAGSDGYTF
TRBJ1-5,TRBV18,CASSRWTGGENHQPQHF
TRBJ2-1,TRBV20-1,CSASRPKREGLYNEQFF
TRBJ1-3,TRBV20-1,CSAQGYSGNTIYF
TRBJ2-3,TRBV4-2,CASSLTGTSFGTDTQYF
TRBJ2-1,TRBV9,CASSLNSNEQFF
TRBJ2-7,TRBV18,CASVAEVKIPYEQYF
TRBJ1-1,TRBV10-2,CASIRTGLKTEAFF
TRBJ1-5,TRBV27,CASSLGTDSNQPQHF
TRBJ1-2,TRBV27,CASSWTGLHGYTF
TRBJ1-2,TRBV2,CASSPDRSYGYTF
TRBJ2-3,TRBV7-2,CASSLENRGGDTQYF
TRBJ2-7,TRBV29-1,CSVGSRGGPYEQYF
TRBJ2-1,TRBV5-6,CASRIGIGSLNEQFF
TRBJ2-2,TRBV12-3/TRBV12-4,CASRPRGRAPGELFF
TRBJ2-2,TRBV7-2,CASSPRRAIGELFF
TRBJ2-7,TRBV24-1,CATSDSGTGKHEQYF
TRBJ2-1,TRBV12-3/TRBV12-4,CASTEDRTYNEQFF
TRBJ2-1,TRBV3-1,CASSSDRGRTNRNEQFF
TRBJ2-4,TRBV5-6,CASSRDSKNIQYF
TRBJ2-5,TRBV15,CATSRDIQETQYF
TRBJ2-1,TRBV7-6,CASSTRTGRKNEQFF
TRBJ1-6,TRBV9,CASSGPPGQANSPLHF